Below are 25 T cell receptor beta chains sequenced from a single sample in a study of blood T cell repertoires in COVID-19. The table came from immunoSEQ multiplex PCR; TCRdb's copy has only in-frame clones and leaves some out. The profile shows 200,000 to 300,000 clones, roughly 90% of them singletons. Material: peripheral blood. The receptors shown here come from a human donor in a cohort sampled during active COVID-19.

CDR3 DNA: TGCGCCAGCAGTGAGAACCGGGACAGCTCAATCTATGGCTACACCTTC. It specifies CASSENRDSSIYGYTF. The chain uses TRBV10-1 and TRBJ1-2, with 7 bases matching TRBD1. The CDR3 runs to 16 residues. The V segment lost 2 bases and the J segment 4 bases; nucleotides outside the gene matches: 10. Germline CDR1 is WNHNN and CDR2 is SYGVQD (reference sequence).

The CDR3 nucleotides are TGCGCCAGCAGCTGGCGAGGGGGAGATGAAAAACTGTTTTTT. It encodes CASSWRGGDEKLFF. The chain has TRBV5-1 and TRBJ1-4, with a tentative D call TRBD1 (6 bases). Germline lookup yields CDR1 SGHRS and CDR2 YFSETQ. Trimming cost V 3 bases and J 6 bases, with 12 bases left between them. This CDR3 is built from 14 residues.

The V call is TRBV27, the J call TRBJ1-2; 10 nucleotides line up with TRBD1. Germline loops: CDR1 MNHEY, CDR2 SMNVEV (reference sequence). The CDR3 spans 14 residues. V lost 0 bases to trimming and J lost 10 bases; unmatched junction nucleotides: 5. The DNA of the CDR3 is TGTGCCAGCAGTTTATCGGGGACAGGGGTCCCCTACACCTTC. This gives the protein CASSLSGTGVPYTF.

The gene calls are TRBV6-5 and TRBJ2-7; D is possibly TRBD2 (5 bases). V was pared by 5 bases and J by 3 bases, with 14 bases between. Germline assignment: CDR1 MNHEY and CDR2 SVGAGI. The CDR3 length is 14 residues. CDR3 region: CASSSPGIFYEQYF. The CDR3 DNA sequence: TGTGCCAGCAGTAGCCCGGGAATCTTCTACGAGCAGTACTTC.

In this sample, this clone turned up a few times. This chain joins TRBV2 and TRBJ1-5, with TRBD1 matching 9 bases. The V and J ends lost 8 bases and 5 bases, in that order; junction bases with no gene match: 4. CDR1 is SNHLY and CDR2 is FYNNEI in the germline V gene. The CDR3 is 13 amino acids. The CDR3 region has the DNA TGTGCCAGCCTAGGGACAGGGTATCAGCCCCAGCATTTT. It is translated as CASLGTGYQPQHF.

This clone was detected only once. This rearrangement joins TRBV7-9 to TRBJ1-2; TRBD1 might be the D (6 bases). This CDR3 has 14 amino acids. Germline lookup yields CDR1 SEHNR and CDR2 FQNEAQ (reference sequence). V lost 5 bases, J lost 4 bases, and 14 bases lay in between. The DNA of the CDR3 is TGTGCCAGCAGCGAAGAGACAGGAGGCTATGGCTACACCTTC. As protein: CASSEETGGYGYTF.

In regard to this clone: The junction shows a germline mismatch at one end, possibly a read error. The chain couples TRBV7-7 to TRBJ2-7; TRBD2 matches at 8 bases. This CDR3 has 14 amino acids. Per germline, CDR1 SSHAT and CDR2 FNYEAQ (reference sequence). The CDR3 DNA reads as TGTGCTAGCAGCTTAGAGCGGGGGTCCTACGAGCAGTACTTC. The encoded protein is CASSLERGSYEQYF.

The chain recombines TRBV10-3 with TRBJ1-5; D is undetermined. V was shortened by 2 bases and J by 1 base, with 9 bases between the two germline ends. The CDR3 has 15 residues. Per germline, CDR1 ENHRY and CDR2 SYGVKD. CDR3 sequence (DNA): TGTGCCATCAGTGAGGGAGGGTTAAGCAATCAGCCCCAGCATTTT. As protein: CAISEGGLSNQPQHF.

The V and J genes are TRBV7-8 and TRBJ1-1; no reliable D call. This CDR3 spans 12 amino acids. V lost 3 bases to trimming and J lost 1 base, with 3 bases between them. Per germline, CDR1 SGHVS and CDR2 FQNEAQ. In DNA, the CDR3 is TGTGCCAGCAGCTTCCGGAACACTGAAGCTTTCTTT. This gives the protein CASSFRNTEAFF.

The rearrangement joins TRBV11-2 to TRBJ1-1; weak D call: TRBD1 (6 bases). CDR1 and CDR2 (germline): SGHAT, FQNNGV. This CDR3 comprises 16 residues. V gave up 5 bases and J gave up 1 base, with 17 bases separating them. The CDR3 sequence is CASSPAGGARNTEAFF. Here the CDR3 DNA reads TGTGCCAGCAGCCCTGCGGGGGGGGCGAGGAACACTGAAGCTTTCTTT. The variable domain in full, completed from reference TRBV11-2 and TRBJ1-1, reads EAGVAQSPRYKIIEKRQSVAFWCNPISGHATLYWYQQILGQGPKLLIQFQNNGVVDDSQLPKDRFSAERLKGVDSTLKIQPAKLEDSAVYLCASSPAGGARNTEAFFGQGTRLTVV.

The chain is built from TRBV7-2 and TRBJ1-5; D is perhaps TRBD1 (6 bases). The V end was cut by 5 bases, the J end by 5 bases, with 16 bases between. The germline gives CDR1 SGHTA, CDR2 FQGNSA. CDR3 length equals 15 residues. The CDR3 nucleotides are TGTGCCAGCAGCCCCTGGGCAGGGGTGGATCAGCCCCAGCATTTT. It yields the protein CASSPWAGVDQPQHF. Full variable domain (outside the CDR3, taken from reference TRBV7-2 and TRBJ1-5): GAGVSQSPSNKVTEKGKDVELRCDPISGHTALYWYRQSLGQGLEFLIYFQGNSAPDKSGLPSDRFSAERTGGSVSTLTIQRTQQEDSAVYLCASSPWAGVDQPQHFGDGTRLSIL.

V gene TRBV4-3 combines with J gene TRBJ1-2; the D is unclear. This CDR3 contains 17 residues. V was pared by 0 bases and J by 3 bases, with 17 bases between. Germline-derived CDR1 and CDR2 are LGHNA and YSLEER. The CDR3 region has the DNA TGCGCCAGCAGCCAAGATCCGCCGGGGTTCGCGGACTATGGCTACACCTTC. The encoded protein is CASSQDPPGFADYGYTF.

The chain carries TRBV6-1 and TRBJ1-4; tentatively, D is TRBD1 (6 bases). Per germline, CDR1 MNHNS and CDR2 SASEGT. V was pared by 1 base and J by 11 bases, with 11 bases between. This CDR3 is built from 13 residues. CDR3 loop: CASSEEGGGKLFF. The CDR3, as DNA: TGTGCCAGCAGTGAAGAGGGGGGAGGGAAACTGTTTTTT.

This chain links TRBV5-1 with TRBJ1-6; D remains unclear. Trimming cost V 0 bases and J 6 bases, with 13 bases left between them. The CDR3 is 16 amino acids. Per germline, CDR1 SGHRS and CDR2 YFSETQ. The CDR3 spells CASSLAGVVGNSPLHF. Here the CDR3 DNA reads TGCGCCAGCAGCTTGGCCGGGGTTGTGGGTAATTCACCCCTCCACTTT.

The V call is TRBV10-1, the J call TRBJ2-7; D unclear. Trimming removed 0 bases at V and 7 bases at J, with 10 bases between. CDR1 and CDR2 from the germline V gene are WNHNN and SYGVQD (reference sequence). The CDR3 spans 13 residues. CDR3 sequence (DNA): TGCGCCAGCAGTGAGTCGAATAGGAGAGAGCAGTACTTC. It is translated as CASSESNRREQYF.

This clone was found a few times. V and J are TRBV18 and TRBJ2-6; 12 bases line up with TRBD1. The germline V gene encodes CDR1 KGHSH and CDR2 LQKENI. Germline trimming cut 4 bases from V and 0 bases from J; bases unmatched to any gene: 10. This CDR3 spans 20 amino acids. The CDR3 nucleotides read TGTGCCAGCTCACTCCGACCGGGACAGGGGGCGTCCTCTGGGGCCAACGTCCTGACTTTC. Protein: CASSLRPGQGASSGANVLTF.

The chain couples TRBV6-5 to TRBJ2-3; tentative D call: TRBD1 (6 bases). The CDR3 length is 13 residues. V lost 5 bases to trimming and J lost 5 bases, with 11 bases between them. Germline assignment: CDR1 MNHEY and CDR2 SVGAGI. The CDR3, as DNA: TGTGCCAGCAGTCGGACAGTGGGAGATACGCAGTATTTT. It encodes CASSRTVGDTQYF.

J is TRBJ2-7 and V is TRBV4-1; D unclear. CDR1 is MGHRA and CDR2 is YSYEKL in the germline V gene. This CDR3 has 15 amino acids. V shed 1 base and J shed 5 bases, with 15 bases lying between them. The CDR3 bases are TGCGCCAGCAGCCAAGTCGCGACCTCAGCGAACGAGCAGTACTTC. Its translation: CASSQVATSANEQYF.

The genes are TRBV6-4 and TRBJ2-1; 11 nucleotides agree with TRBD2. This CDR3 is 17 amino acids long. The germline V gene encodes CDR1 MRHNA and CDR2 SNTAGT. Losses at the gene ends were 7 bases for V and 0 bases for J; bases not matched to a gene: 8. The CDR3 loop reads CASTRTSGRHSYNEQFF. As DNA, the CDR3 is TGTGCCAGCACACGGACTAGCGGGCGCCACTCCTACAATGAGCAGTTCTTC.

The chain is built from TRBV30 and TRBJ1-2; D is perhaps TRBD1 (5 bases). V lost 7 bases and J 2 bases, leaving 14 bases between the germline ends. The CDR3 is 13 residues long. Germline lookup yields CDR1 GTSNPN and CDR2 SVGIG (reference sequence). The DNA of the CDR3 is TGTGCCTTTTCGGACACAAACAACTATGGCTACACCTTC. Translation gives CAFSDTNNYGYTF.

The genes are TRBV4-1 and TRBJ2-6; D ambiguous. This CDR3 is built from 14 residues. Per germline, CDR1 MGHRA and CDR2 YSYEKL. V was cut by 3 bases and J by 2 bases, with 5 bases left in between. The CDR3 spells CASSHQAGANVLTF. As DNA, the CDR3 is TGCGCCAGCAGCCATCAGGCTGGGGCCAACGTCCTGACTTTC.

The gene calls are TRBV5-1 and TRBJ1-4; possible D gene TRBD1, 5 bases. CDR3 length: 15 residues. V gave up 4 bases and J gave up 6 bases, with 16 bases separating them. CDR1 is SGHRS, CDR2 YFSETQ, per germline. DNA for the CDR3: TGCGCCAGCAGCACGGAGGGACTGACCTATGAAAAACTGTTTTTT. The encoded protein is CASSTEGLTYEKLFF. Filled out from reference TRBV5-1 and TRBJ1-4, the complete variable domain reads KAGVTQTPRYLIKTRGQQVTLSCSPISGHRSVSWYQQTPGQGLQFLFEYFSETQRNKGNFPGRFSGRQFSNSRSEMNVSTLELGDSALYLCASSTEGLTYEKLFFGSGTQLSVL.

The chain carries TRBV12-5 and TRBJ2-5; D unclear. V was shortened by 1 base and J by 7 bases, with 31 bases between the two germline ends. The CDR3 totals 20 residues. Germline values: CDR1 LGHNT, CDR2 FRNRAP. The CDR3 DNA reads TGTGCTAGTGGTTTGGCCGTGGAGAAAGATGGCGGCGATTCGTTCGGGACCCAGTACTTC. It encodes CASGLAVEKDGGDSFGTQYF.

V is TRBV2 and J is TRBJ2-6; 7 nucleotides match TRBD1. The CDR3 is made up of 23 amino acids. CDR1 and CDR2 from the germline V gene are SNHLY and FYNNEI. V lost 6 bases, J lost 0 bases, and 26 bases stayed unmatched. In DNA form, the CDR3 reads TGTGCCAGCAGGCCCTCCGGGACAGATACTTTCTGGCTGGGGACCTCTGGGGCCAACGTCCTGACTTTC. Its translation is CASRPSGTDTFWLGTSGANVLTF.

The rearrangement links TRBV4-1 to TRBJ2-7; TRBD1 is a possible D gene (7 bases). The CDR3 is 20 amino acids. Germline V CDR1 and CDR2: MGHRA, YSYEKL. Trimming removed 1 base at V and 3 bases at J, with 28 bases between. CDR3 amino acids: CASSQVARLTGSGTHYEQYF. The CDR3 bases are TGCGCCAGCAGCCAAGTGGCGAGGTTGACAGGGTCCGGGACTCACTACGAGCAGTACTTC.